The sample holds a few counts of the clone carrying this T cell receptor (beta chain). The antigen is unknown. V was clipped by 5 bases and J by 5 bases, with 14 bases between them. The V gene's germline CDR1 is SGHRS and CDR2 YFSETQ. This CDR3 spans 14 amino acids. This sample is drawn from a study of cytomegalovirus exposure and HLA in healthy donors. The study, taken as a whole, reports: Earlier analysis yielded a pattern in which most TCR beta V segments were productive about 87% or about 30% of the time. The authors listed around 150 TCR beta chains as cytomegalovirus-associated. HLA alleles were associated with 15,000 to 20,000 TCR beta sequences in a later analysis at 0.05 false discovery rate. Available immune exposure information covered CMV serostatus only.

Primers included in the PCR were 60 Vbeta and 13 Jbeta primers. Sequencing used immunoSEQ multiplex PCR; TCRdb keeps in-frame clones, though not all of them. The repertoire consists of 85,000 to 100,000 clones, with 65% to 80% occurring once and the leading ten covering more than 7%. The V and J genes are TRBV5-1 and TRBJ2-1; tentatively, D is TRBD1 (6 bases). The clonotype comes from a human donor in good health. The specimen sequenced was PBMCs. The chain's CDR3 is CASRIAQGNNEQFF. CDR3 DNA sequence: TGCGCCAGCAGGATCGCTCAGGGGAACAATGAGCAGTTCTTC.